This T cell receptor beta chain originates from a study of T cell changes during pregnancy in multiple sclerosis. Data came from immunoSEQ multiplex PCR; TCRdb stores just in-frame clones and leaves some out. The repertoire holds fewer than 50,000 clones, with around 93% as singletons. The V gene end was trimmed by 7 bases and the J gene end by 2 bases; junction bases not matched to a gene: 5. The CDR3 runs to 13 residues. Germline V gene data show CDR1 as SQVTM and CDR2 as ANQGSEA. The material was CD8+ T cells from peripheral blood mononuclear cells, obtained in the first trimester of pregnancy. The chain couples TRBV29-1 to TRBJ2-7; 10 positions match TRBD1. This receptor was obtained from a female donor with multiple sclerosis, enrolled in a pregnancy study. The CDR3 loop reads CSARQGATYEQYF. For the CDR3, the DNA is TGCAGCGCCCGACAGGGGGCAACCTACGAGCAGTACTTC.